A single sample gave rise to the 23 T cell receptor beta chains below, sequenced in a study of T cell responses to AZD1222 COVID-19 vaccine. The protocol was immunoSEQ multiplex PCR, while the TCRdb copy is restricted to in-frame clones and leaves out a portion. The sample records approximately 130,000 clones, roughly 85% being singletons. Sample: peripheral blood, taken on day 0 of AZD1222 vaccination. The source of these receptors is an adult in good health.

The chain couples TRBV24-1 to TRBJ2-1, with 12 bases fitting TRBD2. V trimming: 2 bases; J trimming: 7 bases; junction bases outside the gene matches: 17. The CDR3 contains 20 residues. Germline loops: CDR1 KGHDR, CDR2 SFDVKD. The CDR3 DNA reads TGTGCCACCAGTGATTCGCTAGGAATGGGGCTAGCGGGAGGGATGAATGAGCAGTTCTTC. This translates into CATSDSLGMGLAGGMNEQFF.

This clone was seen a few times. The gene calls are TRBV13 and TRBJ2-7; 8 nucleotides match TRBD1. The germline V gene has CDR1 PRHDT and CDR2 FYEKMQ (reference sequence). This CDR3 has 15 residues. The V gene end was trimmed by 6 bases and the J gene end by 3 bases; junction bases not matched to a gene: 10. CDR3 nucleotide sequence: TGTGCCAGCAGATACCGCTCCGGGACAGGCTACGAGCAGTACTTC. Residues: CASRYRSGTGYEQYF.

CDR3 sequence reads: CASSGAGGDGYTF. The CDR3 DNA is TGTGCCAGCTCCGGGGCAGGGGGCGATGGCTACACCTTC. This chain connects TRBV18 to TRBJ1-2; TRBD1 matches 8 bases. CDR1 KGHSH and CDR2 LQKENI come from the germline V gene. Trimming took 6 bases from V and 6 from J; bases not matched to a gene: 6. The CDR3 runs 13 residues. The variable domain in full, with the rest retrieved from reference TRBV18 and TRBJ1-2, is NAGVMQNPRHLVRRRGQEARLRCSPMKGHSHVYWYRQLPEEGLKFMVYLQKENIIDESGMPKERFSAEFPKEGPSILRIQQVVRGDSAAYFCASSGAGGDGYTFGSGTRLTVV.

The V and J genes are TRBV6-1 and TRBJ1-4, with D possibly TRBD1 on 6 matching bases. Trimming stripped 3 bases from V and 5 bases from J, with 10 bases between. Germline V gives CDR1 MNHNS, CDR2 SASEGT. The CDR3 runs 14 residues. The CDR3 region is CASSDRDINEKLFF. The CDR3 DNA reads TGTGCCAGCAGTGACCGGGACATCAATGAAAAACTGTTTTTT.

This sequence joins TRBV5-6 and TRBJ2-7, with D possibly TRBD1 on 6 matching bases. Germline V lookup: CDR1 SGHDT, CDR2 YYEEEE. CDR3 length: 16 amino acids. V lost 3 bases to trimming and J lost 2 bases, with 18 bases between them. DNA of the CDR3: TGTGCCAGCAGCTCCGTGACAGGACAAGTTGCCTACGAGCAGTACTTC. Its translation is CASSSVTGQVAYEQYF.

This clone was observed once. V usage is TRBV6-4 and J usage is TRBJ2-3; D possibly corresponds to TRBD2 (5 bases). Germline V CDR1 and CDR2: MRHNA, SNTAGT. CDR3 size: 20 residues. Trimming took 2 bases from V and 0 from J, leaving 24 bases between them. This chain's CDR3 is CASSDIGEGGGRFSTDTQYF. The CDR3 DNA follows: TGTGCCAGCAGTGACATTGGCGAGGGTGGAGGCAGGTTTAGCACAGATACGCAGTATTTT.

The chain couples TRBV9 to TRBJ1-2, with D uncertain. Trimming took 0 bases from V and 3 from J, leaving 3 bases between them. The CDR3 extends over 12 amino acids. CDR1 and CDR2 (germline): SGDLS, YYNGEE. The CDR3 spells CASSVGDYGYTF. The CDR3 DNA is TGTGCCAGCAGCGTAGGTGACTATGGCTACACCTTC.

The genes are TRBV7-2 and TRBJ2-1, with 7 nucleotides matching TRBD2. The ends lost 1 base at V and 0 bases at J; junction bases unmatched: 9. Germline V CDR1 and CDR2: SGHTA, FQGNSA. CDR3 length equals 18 residues. CDR3 protein: CASSLVYLRGSSYNEQFF. CDR3 bases: TGTGCCAGCAGCTTAGTGTATCTGCGGGGGAGCTCCTACAATGAGCAGTTCTTC.

The chain joins TRBV10-3 to TRBJ2-3; D not resolved. With 3 bases removed from V and 4 bases from J, the gap between germline ends came to 11 bases. Per the germline V gene, CDR1 is ENHRY and CDR2 is SYGVKD. This CDR3 contains 14 residues. The CDR3 region is CAISDNRLPDTQYF. Written as DNA, the CDR3 is TGTGCCATCAGTGACAATCGGCTACCAGATACGCAGTATTTT.

The V call is TRBV29-1, the J call TRBJ2-1; 8 bases fit TRBD1. Germline V CDR1 and CDR2: SQVTM, ANQGSEA. This CDR3 has 14 residues. J gave up 4 bases and V 7 bases, and 9 bases lay outside the gene matches. The CDR3 region is CSGRTGRLYNEQFF. The CDR3 DNA reads as TGCAGCGGAAGGACAGGGAGGTTATACAATGAGCAGTTCTTC.

This rearrangement joins TRBV5-1 to TRBJ1-1, with 8 bases aligning to TRBD1. Germline V gene lookup returns CDR1 SGHRS and CDR2 YFSETQ. Unmatched junction bases numbered 4, after V lost 0 bases and J lost 0 bases. CDR3 length equals 16 residues. The CDR3 DNA follows: TGCGCCAGCAGCTTGGGGGACAGGACCATGAACACTGAAGCTTTCTTT. It yields the protein CASSLGDRTMNTEAFF.

V usage is TRBV7-2 and J usage is TRBJ2-1; no firm D call. This CDR3 has 14 amino acids. Trimming removed 4 bases from V and 5 bases from J, with 12 bases in between. Germline-derived CDR1 and CDR2 are SGHTA and FQGNSA. CDR3 sequence reads: CASSWGNQNNEQFF. The DNA of the CDR3 is TGTGCCAGCAGCTGGGGAAATCAAAACAATGAGCAGTTCTTC.

This clone was recorded once. The chain joins TRBV7-2 to TRBJ1-1; maybe TRBD1 (5 bases). The CDR3 spans 15 residues. V was clipped by 5 bases and J by 8 bases, with 21 bases between them. Germline V gene lookup returns CDR1 SGHTA and CDR2 FQGNSA. In nucleotides, the CDR3 is TGTGCCAGCAGCCGTAACGTTGGGGGGGACGTGGAAGCTTTCTTT. It yields the protein CASSRNVGGDVEAFF.

The J gene is TRBJ2-7, the V gene TRBV7-2; D is unclear. The CDR3 spans 13 residues. Per the germline V gene, CDR1 is SGHTA and CDR2 is FQGNSA. V lost 7 bases, J lost 1 base, and 11 bases lay in between. The CDR3 DNA reads TGTGCCAGCACCCCACCAACTTCCTACGAGCAGTACTTC. As protein: CASTPPTSYEQYF.

This chain uses TRBV6-1 with TRBJ2-7, with a possible D match to TRBD2 (5 bases). CDR1 and CDR2 from the germline V gene are MNHNS and SASEGT. The CDR3 contains 14 residues. V dropped 1 base and J dropped 4 bases, with 11 bases sitting between them. The CDR3 loop reads CASSEGTGEYEQYF. The CDR3 bases are TGTGCCAGCAGTGAAGGGACTGGAGAATACGAGCAGTACTTC.

The J gene is TRBJ2-3, the V gene TRBV12-3 or TRBV12-4; the match to TRBD1 covers 8 bases. CDR3 length: 13 amino acids. With V trimmed by 6 bases and J by 4 bases, 3 bases remained unmatched. For the CDR3, the DNA is TGTGCCAGCAGGGACAGGGCGCCAGATACGCAGTATTTT. This encodes CASRDRAPDTQYF.

The chain combines TRBV27 with TRBJ1-2, with D maybe TRBD1 (6 bases). Trimming took off 6 bases at V and 4 bases at J, with 24 bases between the two ends. Germline assignment: CDR1 MNHEY and CDR2 SMNVEV (reference sequence). This CDR3 has 17 residues. CDR3 sequence: CASSPGGYQTVLYGYTF. CDR3 DNA: TGTGCCAGCAGCCCTGGGGGCTACCAGACTGTTCTCTATGGCTACACCTTC.

CDR3 sequence reads: CASSRQGYGYTF. CDR3 sequence (DNA): TGTGCCAGCAGCCGACAGGGGTATGGCTACACCTTC. This chain connects TRBV11-1 to TRBJ1-2, with TRBD1 matching 8 bases. Germline V gene lookup returns CDR1 SGHAT and CDR2 FQDESV (reference sequence). V lost 5 bases and J lost 5; bases outside the gene matches: 1. The CDR3 runs to 12 residues. Filled out from reference TRBV11-1 and TRBJ1-2, the complete variable domain reads EAEVAQSPRYKITEKSQAVAFWCDPISGHATLYWYRQILGQGPELLVQFQDESVVDDSQLPKDRFSAERLKGVDSTLKIQPAELGDSAMYLCASSRQGYGYTFGSGTRLTVV.

A single count supports this clone. This chain uses TRBV7-8 with TRBJ2-6; D gene uncertain. This CDR3 contains 16 residues. Trimming stripped 2 bases from V and 0 bases from J, with 8 bases between. Germline V gene sequence: CDR1 SGHVS, CDR2 FQNEAQ. CDR3 in amino acids: CASSLSLGSGANVLTF. The DNA of the CDR3 is TGTGCCAGCAGCTTAAGTCTAGGCTCTGGGGCCAACGTCCTGACTTTC. The full variable domain, rest sourced from reference TRBV7-8 and TRBJ2-6, is GAGVSQSPRYKVAKRGQDVALRCDPISGHVSLFWYQQALGQGPEFLTYFQNEAQLDKSGLPSDRFFAERPEGSVSTLKIQRTQQEDSAVYLCASSLSLGSGANVLTFGAGSRLTVL.

DNA of the CDR3: TGTGCCAGCAGCTTAAGGGAGAAAACAGGGACCAGCTCCTACGAGCAGTACTTC. This translates into CASSLREKTGTSSYEQYF. The chain recombines TRBV13 with TRBJ2-7; D is perhaps TRBD1 (6 bases). The V gene's germline CDR1 is PRHDT and CDR2 FYEKMQ (reference sequence). With 2 bases removed from V and 0 bases from J, the gap between germline ends came to 20 bases. The CDR3 has 18 amino acids.

The genes are TRBV4-1 and TRBJ1-1; 9 bases agree with TRBD1. There are 13 residues in the CDR3. V dropped 6 bases and J dropped 3; count of bases not matched to a gene: 2. Germline-derived CDR1 and CDR2 are MGHRA and YSYEKL. CDR3 coding DNA: TGCGCCAGCAGGTGGACAGGGGACACTGAAGCTTTCTTT. The encoded protein is CASRWTGDTEAFF.

The J gene is TRBJ1-2, the V gene TRBV18, with D possibly being TRBD1 (6 bases). The CDR3 spans 13 residues. Looked up from germline, CDR1 is KGHSH and CDR2 is LQKENI. The V gene lost 6 bases and the J gene lost 4 bases, with 12 bases spanning the gap. This chain's CDR3 is CASSHRDSYGYTF. The DNA of the CDR3 is TGTGCCAGCTCGCACAGGGATTCCTATGGCTACACCTTC.

The rearrangement uses TRBV24-1 and TRBJ2-5; either TRBD1 or TRBD2 may fit D (5 bases each). In germline, CDR1 is KGHDR, CDR2 SFDVKD. V dropped 6 bases and J dropped 5 bases, with 15 bases sitting between them. The CDR3 spans 14 residues. CDR3 coding DNA: TGTGCCACCAGTCTCGGGGCGGTGGGGGAGACCCAGTACTTC. It codes for CATSLGAVGETQYF.